The subject of this entry is one T cell receptor (beta chain). Its antigen remains undetermined. Qualities for individual bases were not recorded, and no much larger clone is one base off. Amplification of TCR beta CDR3 regions was carried out from RNA transcripts. The TCR CDR3 was subjected to a first round of RT-PCR using the HTBI primer set and the Qiagen OneStep RT-PCR kit. The libraries were constructed in a second round of multiplex PCR and then size-selected and purified. Sequencing of the libraries was done on an Illumina HiSeq2000 using paired-end 100 bp reads. As for the original processing: SOAPnuke was used to process the raw data, throwing out any read that contained adapters or uncalled bases, had a mean Phred below 15, or lacked an exact constant-primer or identifier match. COPE v1.2.5 was used to merge the high-quality paired reads, and each unique nucleotide sequence was defined as a clonotype. MiTCR v1.1 was used to align clonotypes to the IMGT TRBV, TRBD and TRBJ reference segments. The analysis included only V-J combinations with a frequency above 0.0001, which together covered 99.2% of the repertoires. A TCS score was defined as the ratio of F50 (clonal expansion) to E x V (chaos), with BLOSUM62-based TCRdist applied between CDR3 peptides within each V-J. Welch's t-statistics and random forest reduced just over 500 V-J features to 10 to 15, which were used in a naive Bayes classifier (R e1071). TCRdb trimmed the raw reads at Q25, called clones with MiXCR and kept productive beta chains. CDR3 protein duplicates are merged, each entry listing the most common genes and DNA. These V and J calls are TCRdb output, not the study's own analysis. The sample yields about 600,000 distinct CDR3 sequences; about 14% were counted once. The ten largest account for roughly 7.7% of the sample.

In the ophthalmopathy patients, disease was moderately to severely active, with a Clinical Activity Score of 3 or more, a NOSPECS grade of 4 or more, and a duration of less than 3 months. The study excluded patients with uncontrolled infections, other autoimmune diseases, pregnancy or lactation. Diagnoses relied on clinical symptoms, serum thyroxine and TRAb, thyroid ultrasound and orbital computed tomography. PBMCs were isolated from 8 to 10 ml of fresh peripheral blood by Ficoll-Paque density gradient centrifugation. Total RNA was extracted with Trizol reagent, and quality was checked on an Agilent 2100 Bioanalyzer. This sample is drawn from a study of T cells in Graves' hyperthyroidism and ophthalmopathy (dated by TCRdb to the late 2010s). Study-wide context: Peripheral blood was collected at initial diagnosis, before any treatment. To identify TCR V-J signatures that set the groups apart, the researchers used a discovery cohort of 100 patients, made up of roughly 40 with Graves' ophthalmopathy and 55 to 65 with stable Graves' hyperthyroidism. Prospective prediction of ophthalmopathy was tested in an independent validation cohort of fewer than 20 hyperthyroidism patients and 15 to 17 patients who later progressed to ophthalmopathy. The roughly 100 discovery patients were randomly divided into training and test sets at a 7:3 ratio. Thyroid tissue and blood T-cell repertoires from about six Graves' hyperthyroidism patients were also compared in the study. Following sampling, methimazole starting at 30 mg daily was given to hyperthyroidism patients, and high-dose intravenous methylprednisolone was given to ophthalmopathy patients. The paper describes TCR Vbeta CDR3 sequencing of 120 to 150 peripheral blood samples, made up of 40 to 45 ophthalmopathy patients, around 78 hyperthyroidism patients and roughly 17 progressor patients. Summary of the overall study and its limitations: In validation, progression to ophthalmopathy was predicted by the model with around 70% sensitivity and 72% to 85% specificity, a median of around 6.5 months before onset. No statistical method was used to set the sample size in advance, and investigators knew the group allocation. Most expanded thyroid clonotypes (frequency above 0.001) were also detected in blood, suggesting blood repertoires may reflect thyroid immune responses. A 13 V-J signature model separated ophthalmopathy from stable hyperthyroidism, with roughly 88% sensitivity and about 81% specificity in cross-validation and 80%/75% in testing.

Counted from cysteine to phenylalanine, this CDR3 has 15 amino acids. The entry retains the CDR3 DNA only, 45 bases that are in frame from base 1. The germline V gene (reference sequence) yields GTSNPN for CDR1 and SVGIG for CDR2. Trimming costs V 0 bases and J 7 bases, and their ends lie 15 bases apart. The sequence links TRBV30 to TRBJ1-4; TRBD1 could be the D gene, as 5 bases match. The source is a woman aged 18-30 years with Graves' ophthalmopathy. The source material was blood. In nucleotides, the sequence is TGTGCCTGGAGTGTAATATGGGGGACGGGTGAAAAACTGTTTTTT. This translates into CAWSVIWGTGEKLFF.